The TCR beta chain under discussion was sequenced for a study of cytomegalovirus exposure and HLA in healthy donors. Regarding the study as a whole: Cytomegalovirus association was assigned to around 150 TCR beta chains.

Trimming took 3 bases from V and 5 from J; bases not matched to a gene: 6. This CDR3 contains 14 residues. CDR1 and CDR2 (germline): SGDLS, YYNGEE. As for this clone: Its antigen remains unknown.

The PCR ran on 60 Vbeta and 13 Jbeta primers. The data were produced by immunoSEQ multiplex PCR, yet TCRdb's version contains in-frame clones alone and is incomplete. The sample lists 100,000 to 140,000 clones, approximately 76% occurring once. Material: PBMCs. The gene calls are TRBV9 and TRBJ2-5; 8 positions match TRBD1. The sequence came from a man aged 18-30 years in good health and CMV-seronegative. The CDR3 nucleotides are TGTGCCAGCAGCGCAGGACAGGGTGTGGAGACCCAGTACTTC. Translation gives CASSAGQGVETQYF.